This TCR beta chain emerged from a study of shared clonotypes between healthy human individuals. Findings and caveats of the study: Clonotype sharing among donors, it was expected, would be affected by sequencing depth. Enrolling few donors narrowed the genetic and exposure-history diversity that was represented.

Deep-level settings were used for running the assay. The replicate PCRs on unsorted PBMC were given about 300 ng DNA, which is around 31,000 T cell genomes. The assay was immunoSEQ multiplex PCR, and TCRdb's table has in-frame clones only and misses some. The data contain over 400,000 clones, around 80% of them seen just once; the ten biggest clones take up about 11%. About this clone: Its matching antigen is unknown.

Germline trimming cut 2 bases from V and 0 bases from J; bases unmatched to any gene: 10. Germline values: CDR1 MDHEN, CDR2 SYDVKM. This CDR3 region has 19 residues. The sample consisted of PBMCs. The receptor was isolated from a woman in her thirties or forties in good health. Some clones in this sample may be carry-over from other donors' samples. The V gene is TRBV28, the J gene TRBJ2-6; 7 bases agree with TRBD1. CDR3 sequence (DNA): TGTGCCAGCAGTTTACCGGGACAGTGGACCCTCTCTGGGGCCAACGTCCTGACTTTC. This encodes CASSLPGQWTLSGANVLTF.